This T cell receptor beta chain is drawn from a study of low-dose radiotherapy and immunotherapy resistance in tumors. Study summary: Cohort 1 received 0.5 Gy per fraction every 2 weeks, totaling 6.5 Gy. Patients were treated with intravenous nivolumab at 240 mg every two weeks and were also dosed with ipilimumab at 1 mg/kg every six weeks. Cohort 2, a group dosed every two weeks at 1 Gy per fraction, received 13 Gy in total over 26 weeks.

Time point: after trial treatment. Treatment described: LDRT plus nivolumab, ipilimumab, low-dose cyclophosphamide and aspirin (RACIN trial). Advanced solid tumors without tumor-infiltrating lymphocytes were required for inclusion. Covering alpha and beta chains, TRAV- and TRBV-specific primers were used for the first-strand cDNA. Amplification, which lasted 20 PCR cycles, used a constant-region primer and V-primer adapter to amplify TCRs. One entry per CDR3 protein results from TCRdb running MiXCR on the reads. This repertoire shows just over 90,000 distinct CDR3 sequences, approximately 22% found once; its top ten account for 9.5% to 15%. The V gene's germline CDR1 is SGHRS and CDR2 YFSETQ. Trimming removed 3 bases from V and 4 bases from J, with 16 bases in between. CDR3 size: 15 residues.

The TCR sequence derives from a female donor with ovarian cancer. The sequencing here drew on PBMCs, taken after low-dose radiotherapy plus immunotherapy. V is TRBV5-1 and J is TRBJ2-5, with D unclear. CDR3 coding DNA: TGCGCCAGCAGCTCTGGCCTCCAGGAAACAGAGACCCAGTACTTC. Protein product: CASSSGLQETETQYF.